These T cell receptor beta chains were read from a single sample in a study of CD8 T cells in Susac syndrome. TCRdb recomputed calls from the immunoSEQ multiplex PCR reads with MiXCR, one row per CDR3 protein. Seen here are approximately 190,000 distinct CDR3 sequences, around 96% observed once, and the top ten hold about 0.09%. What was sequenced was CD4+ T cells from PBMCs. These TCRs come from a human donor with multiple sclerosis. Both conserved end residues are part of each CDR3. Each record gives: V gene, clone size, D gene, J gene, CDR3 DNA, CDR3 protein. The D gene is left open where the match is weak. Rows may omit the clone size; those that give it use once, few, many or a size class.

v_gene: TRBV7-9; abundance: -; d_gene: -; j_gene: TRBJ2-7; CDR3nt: TGTGCCAGCAGCTTACAACAGGGAATACGATACGAGCAGTACTTC; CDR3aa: CASSLQQGIRYEQYF
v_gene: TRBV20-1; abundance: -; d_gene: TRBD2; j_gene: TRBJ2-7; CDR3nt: TGCAGTGCTTCCGGGACTAGCGGGATCGGCGAGCAGTACTTC; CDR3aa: CSASGTSGIGEQYF
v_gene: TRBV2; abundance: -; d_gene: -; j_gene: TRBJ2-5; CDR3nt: TGTGCCAGCAGCCTCCAGGGCATGGGGGAGACCCAGTACTTC; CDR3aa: CASSLQGMGETQYF
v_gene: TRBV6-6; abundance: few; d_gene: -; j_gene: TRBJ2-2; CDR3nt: TGTGCCAGCAGTTACTCTGGGGGCGAGCTGTTTTTT; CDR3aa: CASSYSGGELFF
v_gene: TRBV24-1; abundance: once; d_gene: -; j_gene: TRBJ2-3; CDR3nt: TGTGCCACCAGTGAGCCCCTCACAGATACGCAGTATTTT; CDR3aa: CATSEPLTDTQYF
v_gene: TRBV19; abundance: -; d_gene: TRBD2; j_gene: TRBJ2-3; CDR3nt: TGTGCCAGTAGTATATTCAGCGGGAGGTCAGATACGCAGTATTTT; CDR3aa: CASSIFSGRSDTQYF
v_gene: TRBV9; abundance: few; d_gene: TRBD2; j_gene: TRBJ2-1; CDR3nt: TGTGCCAGCAGCGTTTCTAGCGGGTACAATGAGCAGTTCTTC; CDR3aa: CASSVSSGYNEQFF
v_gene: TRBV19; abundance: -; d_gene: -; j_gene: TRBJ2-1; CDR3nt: TGTGCCAGTAGTACCTACAAGCGAGGCTCCTACAATGAGCAGTTCTTC; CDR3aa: CASSTYKRGSYNEQFF
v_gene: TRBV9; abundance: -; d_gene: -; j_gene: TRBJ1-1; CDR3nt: TGTGCCAGCAGCGTCTCGCAGGGCGAAGAAGCTTTCTTT; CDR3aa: CASSVSQGEEAFF
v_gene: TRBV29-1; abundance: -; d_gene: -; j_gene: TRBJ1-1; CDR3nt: TGCAGCGTTAACGTTGCAGGGAACACTGAAGCTTTCTTT; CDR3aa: CSVNVAGNTEAFF
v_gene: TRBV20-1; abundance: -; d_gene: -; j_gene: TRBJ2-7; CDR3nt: TGCAGTGCTAGACGGACCGCAGCCTACGAGCAGTACTTC; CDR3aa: CSARRTAAYEQYF
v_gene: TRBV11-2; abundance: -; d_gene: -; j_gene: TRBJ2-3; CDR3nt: TGTGCCAGCAGCTTAACCGTCCGGGATACGCAGTATTTT; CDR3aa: CASSLTVRDTQYF
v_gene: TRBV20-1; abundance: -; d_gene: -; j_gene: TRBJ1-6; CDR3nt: TGCAGTGCTCGAGACAGCCTAAATTCACCCCTCCACTTT; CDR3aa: CSARDSLNSPLHF
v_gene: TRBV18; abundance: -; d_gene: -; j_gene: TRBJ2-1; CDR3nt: TGTGCCAGCTCACCACGGAAGGACAATGAGCAGTTCTTC; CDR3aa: CASSPRKDNEQFF
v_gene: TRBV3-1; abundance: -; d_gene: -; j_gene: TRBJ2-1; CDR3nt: TGTGCCAGCAGCCAAGGTGGGGCTACAGAGCAGTTCTTC; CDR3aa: CASSQGGATEQFF
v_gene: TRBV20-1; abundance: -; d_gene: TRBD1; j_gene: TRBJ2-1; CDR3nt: TGCAGTGCTGGCCGGGACAGGGGCTGGGATGAGCAGTTCTTC; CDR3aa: CSAGRDRGWDEQFF
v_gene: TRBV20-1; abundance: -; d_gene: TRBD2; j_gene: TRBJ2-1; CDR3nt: TGCAGGGGCGGGAGGGGATATGAGCAGTTCTTC; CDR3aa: CRGGRGYEQFF
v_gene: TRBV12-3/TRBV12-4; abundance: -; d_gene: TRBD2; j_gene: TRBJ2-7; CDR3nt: TGTGCCAGCAGGACCGGCCCAGCGGGATTCGGCGAGCAGTACTTC; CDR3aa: CASRTGPAGFGEQYF
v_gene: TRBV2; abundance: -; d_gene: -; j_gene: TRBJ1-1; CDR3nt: TGTGCCAGCAGTGAGTTTGGGTTCGGGACTGAAGCTTTCTTT; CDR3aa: CASSEFGFGTEAFF
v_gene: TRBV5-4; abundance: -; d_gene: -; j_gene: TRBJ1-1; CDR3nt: TGTGCCAGCAGCGTCGAATTCGGTGAAGCTTTCTTT; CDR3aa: CASSVEFGEAFF
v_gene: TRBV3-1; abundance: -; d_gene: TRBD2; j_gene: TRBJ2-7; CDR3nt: TGTGCCAGCAGCCTATCTAGCGGGAGCTACACCTACGAGCAGTACTTC; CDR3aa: CASSLSSGSYTYEQYF
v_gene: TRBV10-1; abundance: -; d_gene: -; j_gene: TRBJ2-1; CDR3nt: TGCGCCAGCAGTGCTGGCAGAGTGTGGAATGAGCAGTTCTTC; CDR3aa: CASSAGRVWNEQFF
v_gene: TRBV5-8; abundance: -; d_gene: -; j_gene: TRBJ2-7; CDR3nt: TGTGCCAGCAGCTTGGGTTACTCCTACGAGCAGTACTTC; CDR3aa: CASSLGYSYEQYF
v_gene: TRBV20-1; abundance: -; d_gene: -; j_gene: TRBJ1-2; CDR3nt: TGCAGTGCTCCGGACAGTAACTATGGCTACACCTTC; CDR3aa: CSAPDSNYGYTF
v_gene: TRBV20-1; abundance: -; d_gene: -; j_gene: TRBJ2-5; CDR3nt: TGCAGTGCTAGGCGGAGCGGCCAAGAGACCCAGTACTTC; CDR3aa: CSARRSGQETQYF
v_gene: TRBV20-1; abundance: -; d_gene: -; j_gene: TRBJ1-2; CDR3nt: TGCAGTGCTAGAGACGGCCCCCTTGGCTACACCTTC; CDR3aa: CSARDGPLGYTF
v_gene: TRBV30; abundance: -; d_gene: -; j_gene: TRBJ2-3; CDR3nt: TGTGCCTGGACCTACCCCACAGATACGCAGTATTTT; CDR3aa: CAWTYPTDTQYF
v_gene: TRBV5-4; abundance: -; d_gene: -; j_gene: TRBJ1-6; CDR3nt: TGTGCCAGCAGCACCAGAAAACGGGGCCTGAATTCACCCCTCCACTTT; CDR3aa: CASSTRKRGLNSPLHF
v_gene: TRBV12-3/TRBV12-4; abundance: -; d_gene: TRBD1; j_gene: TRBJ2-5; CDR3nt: TGTGCCAGCAGCCGGACAGGGGGTGAGACCCAGTACTTC; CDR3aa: CASSRTGGETQYF
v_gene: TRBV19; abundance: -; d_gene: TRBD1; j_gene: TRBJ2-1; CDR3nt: TGTGCCAGTAGTTCCAGAAACGGGGACAGGGTTAGCCATGAGCAGTTCTTC; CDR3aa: CASSSRNGDRVSHEQFF
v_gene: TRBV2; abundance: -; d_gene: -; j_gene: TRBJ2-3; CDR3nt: TGTGCCAGCACACAGCGATTGAGCACAGATACGCAGTATTTT; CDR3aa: CASTQRLSTDTQYF
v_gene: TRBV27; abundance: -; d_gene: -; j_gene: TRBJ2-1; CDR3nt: TGTGCCAGCAGTTTCTCCTTTCGGGGGTGGGCTGGCGATGAGCAGTTCTTC; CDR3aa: CASSFSFRGWAGDEQFF
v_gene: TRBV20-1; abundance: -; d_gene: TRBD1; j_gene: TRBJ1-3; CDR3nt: TGCAGTGCTAGAGATGAGGGACAGGGACTTAACACCATATATTTT; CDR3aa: CSARDEGQGLNTIYF
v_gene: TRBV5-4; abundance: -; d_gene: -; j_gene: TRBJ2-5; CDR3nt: TGTGCCAGCAGCTTGGAATGGAGGGAAGAGACCCAGTACTTC; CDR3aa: CASSLEWREETQYF
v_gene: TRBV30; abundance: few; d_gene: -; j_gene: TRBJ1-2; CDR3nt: TGTGCCTGGAGTGTGGGAAGAATCTATGGCTACACCTTC; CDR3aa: CAWSVGRIYGYTF
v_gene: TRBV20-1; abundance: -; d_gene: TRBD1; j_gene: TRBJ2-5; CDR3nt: TGCAGTGCCCTTGGACAGGCTAGGGAGACCCAGTACTTC; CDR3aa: CSALGQARETQYF
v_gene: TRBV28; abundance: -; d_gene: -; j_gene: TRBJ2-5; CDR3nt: TGTGCCAGCAGTTTAGGGACGGTCCAACAGGAGACCCAGTACTTC; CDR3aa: CASSLGTVQQETQYF
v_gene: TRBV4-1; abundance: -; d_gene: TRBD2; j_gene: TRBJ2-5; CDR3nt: TGCGCCAGCAGCCAAGTGACTAGCGGGAGGAAAGAGACCCAGTACTTC; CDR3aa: CASSQVTSGRKETQYF
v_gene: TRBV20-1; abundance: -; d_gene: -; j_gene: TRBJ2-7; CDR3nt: TGCAGTGCTGGGGGACACAGCTCCTACGAGCAGTACTTC; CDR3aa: CSAGGHSSYEQYF
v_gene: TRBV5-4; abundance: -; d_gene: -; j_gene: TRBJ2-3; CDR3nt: TGTGCCAGCAGCTTGACTACCGCCACAGATACGCAGTATTTT; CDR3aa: CASSLTTATDTQYF
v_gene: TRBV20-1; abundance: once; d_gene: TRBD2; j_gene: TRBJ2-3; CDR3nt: TGCAGTGCTAGAGGAGGTAGCGGGAGGTCAGATACGCAGTATTTT; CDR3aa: CSARGGSGRSDTQYF
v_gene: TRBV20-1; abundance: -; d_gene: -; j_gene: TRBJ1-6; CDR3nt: TGCAGTGCTAGAGATCAGGGGCGGGCCTATAATTCACCCCTCCACTTT; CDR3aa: CSARDQGRAYNSPLHF
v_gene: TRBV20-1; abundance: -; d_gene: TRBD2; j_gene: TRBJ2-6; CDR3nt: TGCAGTGCTAAACCCGGTGGGACTAGCCTACTCTCTGGGGCCAACGTCCTGACTTTC; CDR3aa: CSAKPGGTSLLSGANVLTF
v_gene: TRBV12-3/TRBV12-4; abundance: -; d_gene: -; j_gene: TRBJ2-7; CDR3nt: TGTGCCAGCAGTTTAGAGACCTACGAGCAGTACTTC; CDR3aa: CASSLETYEQYF
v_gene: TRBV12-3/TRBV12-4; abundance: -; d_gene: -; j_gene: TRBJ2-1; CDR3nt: TGTGCCAGCAGCCGCGGACTAATCAATGAGCAGTTCTTC; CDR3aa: CASSRGLINEQFF
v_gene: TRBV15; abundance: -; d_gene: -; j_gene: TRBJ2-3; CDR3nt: TGTGCCACCAGCAGCCCAACGAGGGGTCGTAGCACAGATACGCAGTATTTT; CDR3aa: CATSSPTRGRSTDTQYF
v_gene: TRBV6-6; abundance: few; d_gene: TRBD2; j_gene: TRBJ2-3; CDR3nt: TGTGCCAGCAGTCCTAGCGGGGGCACAGATACGCAGTATTTT; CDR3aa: CASSPSGGTDTQYF
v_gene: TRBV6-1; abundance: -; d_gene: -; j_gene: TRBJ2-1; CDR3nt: TGTGCCAGCAGTGAAGCGAGGGCGACATTTTATGAGCAGTTCTTC; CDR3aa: CASSEARATFYEQFF
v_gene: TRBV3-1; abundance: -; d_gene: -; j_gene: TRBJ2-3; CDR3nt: TGTGCCAGCAGCCAAACACCTAGTAATACGCAGTATTTT; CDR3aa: CASSQTPSNTQYF
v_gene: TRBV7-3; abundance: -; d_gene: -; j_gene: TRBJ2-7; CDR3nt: TGTGCCAGCAGCTCAAGGGGCGGAGACGAGCAGTACTTC; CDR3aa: CASSSRGGDEQYF
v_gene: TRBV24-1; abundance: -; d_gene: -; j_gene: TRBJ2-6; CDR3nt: TGTGCCACCAGTGATCGACAGGCTGTCTCTGGGGCCAACGTCCTGACTTTC; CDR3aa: CATSDRQAVSGANVLTF
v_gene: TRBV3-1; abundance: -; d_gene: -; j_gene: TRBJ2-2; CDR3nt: TGTGCCAGCAGCCCACATAGGACCGGGGAGCTGTTTTTT; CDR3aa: CASSPHRTGELFF